The clone carrying this TCR beta chain was recorded only once. Source study methods: Amplification with reference gene primers provided the estimates of nucleated cell counts. Sequencing used immunoSEQ multiplex PCR; TCRdb keeps in-frame clones, though not all of them. Clonal size and the V and J genes are those of that table, whereas D and trimming came from the DNA. The sample records some 270,000 clones, around 90% being singletons. The record originates from a study of blood T cell repertoires in COVID-19. Background on the study: Acute and convalescent COVID-19 samples came from the United States, Italy and Spain. PBMCs, B-cell-depleted T cells, or T cells provided the cDNA or gDNA that made up the material.

The TCR comes from a man over 45 with acute or convalescent COVID-19. Sequenced material: peripheral blood.

For the CDR3, the DNA is TGTGCCAGCAGCCACGGCTCCTACAATGAGCAGTTCTTC. Its translation is CASSHGSYNEQFF. V is TRBV3-1 (or the pseudogene TRBV3-2) and J is TRBJ2-1; D is unresolved. The CDR3 runs 13 residues. V was pared by 3 bases and J by 0 bases, with 3 bases between. Looked up from germline, CDR1 is LGHDT and CDR2 is YNNKEL (reference sequence).